The 6 T cell receptor beta chains presented below share a single source sample, sequenced in a study of PD-L1 blockade in urothelial cancer. This sample's time point: pretreatment peripheral blood. TCRdb's copy holds only in-frame clones and misses some; the assay was immunoSEQ multiplex PCR. The repertoire holds some 120,000 clones, with about 88% as singletons. Here the sequenced sample was PBMCs, taken around atezolizumab (anti-PD-L1) treatment. The receptors shown here come from a man in his fifties or sixties with urothelial cancer.

This clone was detected a few times. This chain connects TRBV19 to TRBJ2-1; 9 nucleotides line up with TRBD1. Trimming took 3 bases from V and 4 from J; bases not matched to a gene: 4. This CDR3 spans 15 amino acids. From germline, CDR1 is LNHDA and CDR2 SQIVND (reference sequence). This chain's CDR3 is CASSMTGTGYNEQFF. In DNA, the CDR3 is TGTGCCAGTAGTATGACCGGGACAGGGTACAATGAGCAGTTCTTC. Full variable domain (missing parts from reference TRBV19 and TRBJ2-1): DGGITQSPKYLFRKEGQNVTLSCEQNLNHDAMYWYRQDPGQGLRLIYYSQIVNDFQKGDIAEGYSVSREKKESFPLTVTSAQKNPTAFYLCASSMTGTGYNEQFFGPGTRLTVL.

The chain is built from TRBV10-3 and TRBJ1-1; no definite D call. Trimming pared 4 bases from V and 6 bases from J, leaving 12 bases between. Germline CDR1 ENHRY, CDR2 SYGVKD. The CDR3 runs to 13 residues. The CDR3, as DNA: TGTGCCATCAGTGGGCCGGGAAAGGCTGAAGCTTTCTTT. Protein: CAISGPGKAEAFF.

This chain links TRBV9 with TRBJ2-7; 8 nucleotides align to TRBD2. Per germline, CDR1 SGDLS and CDR2 YYNGEE. V dropped 4 bases and J dropped 0; count of bases not matched to a gene: 3. The CDR3 covers 14 residues. The CDR3 DNA reads as TGTGCCAGCAGCCCTAGCGGGTTCTCCTACGAGCAGTACTTC. Amino acids: CASSPSGFSYEQYF.

The genes are TRBV5-1 and TRBJ2-3, with 7 bases that match TRBD1. The CDR3 contains 16 residues. Germline loops: CDR1 SGHRS, CDR2 YFSETQ. J was trimmed by 0 bases and V by 4 bases; bases with no gene match: 8. The CDR3 bases are TGCGCCAGCAGCCTACAGGGGACATCTAGCACAGATACGCAGTATTTT. Translating it yields CASSLQGTSSTDTQYF.

The chain carries TRBV30 and TRBJ2-5, with 7 bases identical to TRBD1. Germline CDR1 GTSNPN, CDR2 SVGIG (reference sequence). V was clipped by 2 bases and J by 5 bases; unmatched bases: 2. CDR3 length: 12 residues. The CDR3 here is CAWSRQGETQYF. The CDR3 nucleotides are TGTGCCTGGAGTCGACAGGGTGAGACCCAGTACTTC.

The chain carries TRBV9 and TRBJ2-7; 14 positions match TRBD2. Germline V gene data show CDR1 as SGDLS and CDR2 as YYNGEE. V lost 0 bases to trimming and J lost 8 bases; unmatched junction nucleotides: 4. This CDR3 has 15 amino acids. DNA for the CDR3: TGTGCCAGCAGCGTAGATGGGACTAGCGGGAGTCAGCAGTACTTC. Amino acid sequence: CASSVDGTSGSQQYF.